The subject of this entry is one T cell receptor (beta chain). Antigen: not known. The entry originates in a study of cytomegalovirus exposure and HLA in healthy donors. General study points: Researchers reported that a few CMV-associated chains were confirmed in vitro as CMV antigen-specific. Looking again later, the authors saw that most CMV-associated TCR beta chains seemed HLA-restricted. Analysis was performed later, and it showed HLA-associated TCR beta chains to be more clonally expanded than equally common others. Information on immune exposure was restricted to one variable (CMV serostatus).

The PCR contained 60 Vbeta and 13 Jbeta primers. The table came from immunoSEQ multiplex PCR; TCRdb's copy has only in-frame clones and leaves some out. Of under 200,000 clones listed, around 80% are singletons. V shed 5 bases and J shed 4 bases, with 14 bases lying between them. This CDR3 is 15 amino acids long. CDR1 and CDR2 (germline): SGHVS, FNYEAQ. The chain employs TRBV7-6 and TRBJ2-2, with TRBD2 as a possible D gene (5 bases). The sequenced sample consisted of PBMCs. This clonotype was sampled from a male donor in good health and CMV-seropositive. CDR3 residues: CASSPTGILTGELFF. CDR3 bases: TGTGCCAGCAGCCCCACCGGGATCCTCACCGGGGAGCTGTTTTTT.